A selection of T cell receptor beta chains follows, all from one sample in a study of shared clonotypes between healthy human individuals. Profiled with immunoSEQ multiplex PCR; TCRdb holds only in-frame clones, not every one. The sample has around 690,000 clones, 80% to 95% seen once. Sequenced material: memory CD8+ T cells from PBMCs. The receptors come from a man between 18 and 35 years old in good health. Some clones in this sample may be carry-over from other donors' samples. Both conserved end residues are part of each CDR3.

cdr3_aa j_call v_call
CASSSRPGQLFF TRBJ2-2 TRBV19
CASSLVGTFYGYTF TRBJ1-2 TRBV7-9
CASSRRQADTQYF TRBJ2-3 TRBV27
CAWSYPGRGNTIYF TRBJ1-3 TRBV30
CASSQAGGLATNEKLFF TRBJ1-4 TRBV5-4
CASSVEGFYNEQFF TRBJ2-1 TRBV9
CASSPGTSRGEQFF TRBJ2-1 TRBV5-1
CASSGRGLARNNEQFF TRBJ2-1 TRBV9
CASRQDRGPDTQYF TRBJ2-3 TRBV5-1
CASSIPWVRGLGGYTF TRBJ1-2 TRBV19
CAFSPGLLGDEQFF TRBJ2-1 TRBV30
CAIREILTGTHGELFF TRBJ2-2 TRBV10-3
CSVEGEGSDYSYEQYF TRBJ2-7 TRBV29-1
CASSRRDSQGTQYF TRBJ2-3 TRBV7-2
CASSLGTTSTDTQYF TRBJ2-3 TRBV7-9
CASGFGTAYEQYF TRBJ2-7 TRBV27
CASGTGSFNEKLFF TRBJ1-4 TRBV7-9
CASSLKTRDYLYF TRBJ2-4 TRBV7-9
CASSLGPGNTIYF TRBJ1-3 TRBV7-6
CASSQASSGRFAGEQYF TRBJ2-7 TRBV4-1
CASSGRASSGNEQFF TRBJ2-1 TRBV9
CASSFGTEAYEQYF TRBJ2-7 TRBV11-1
CASGDRGAGNQPQHF TRBJ1-5 TRBV2
CASGERGYGYTF TRBJ1-2 TRBV2